The rows below give T cell receptor beta chains drawn from one sample of a study of regulatory T cells in long-lasting Graves disease. MiXCR was run by TCRdb on the multiplex PCR reads, yielding one entry per CDR3 protein. The sample consists of approximately 230,000 distinct CDR3 sequences, 15% to 20% of them appearing once. The sequencing used peripheral blood mononuclear cells (PBMCs), collected at new diagnosis, from a patient treated with antithyroid drugs. The receptors come from a female donor with Graves disease. The CDR3 runs from the conserved cysteine through the conserved F or W. The D gene is left open where the match is weak.

d_call	v_call	cdr3_aa
TRBD1	TRBV7-3	CASSRDRGVNEQFF
-	TRBV19	CASSNPRSYNEQFF
TRBD2	TRBV20-1	CSAAGREPWGEQFF
-	TRBV14	CASSLSGTRDYEQYF
-	TRBV6-1	CASSERGPGLNIQYF
-	TRBV28	CASSLLDPLGGYTF
TRBD2	TRBV29-1	CSVESSGNNEQFF
-	TRBV11-1	CASSRGTSYEQYF
TRBD2	TRBV20-1	CSASDTSGRNYNEQFF
-	TRBV24-1	CATSVPYNEQFF
-	TRBV12-3/TRBV12-4	CASRVVGTEAFF
-	TRBV20-1	CSARDVGRHTEAFF
-	TRBV2	CASSVTNTEAFF
TRBD1	TRBV10-3	CAIRGQGGAFYGYTF
TRBD2	TRBV4-2	CASSPSGSMVTGELFF
-	TRBV29-1	CSVGGGDLPGEQFF
-	TRBV11-3	CASSEKRMGTEAFF
-	TRBV11-3	CASRRISGTEAFF
-	TRBV20-1	CSARSTVSSYNEQFF
-	TRBV11-3	CASSLESTTRTTIYF
TRBD2	TRBV4-1	CASSQPIRLAGGGAGELFF
TRBD1	TRBV7-8	CASIRHRDRDANTEAFF
-	TRBV7-8	CASSRGEGPASNQPQHF
-	TRBV30	CAWKPAVYGYTF
-	TRBV18	CASSPTTAYEQYF
-	TRBV2	CASSALGGGHGYTF
-	TRBV6-1	CASSHRENQPQHF
TRBD1	TRBV4-3	CASSHKTGFAYGYTF
-	TRBV5-8	CASSLRPGSKLFF
-	TRBV24-1	CATSEPNQPQHF
TRBD1	TRBV7-8	CASTIGTENEKLFF
-	TRBV7-9	CASVLDGYTF
TRBD1	TRBV7-7	CASSTIGTGQETQYF
-	TRBV11-2	CASSLGGLNEQFF
-	TRBV12-3/TRBV12-4	CAGSPVISEKLFF
-	TRBV4-1	CASSLLALNTEAFF
TRBD1	TRBV11-2	CASSLLGQGTAEAFF
-	TRBV6-1	CASRVQDSYGYTF
-	TRBV20-1	CSASRLATDYNEQFF
-	TRBV18	CASSPAGPGRTDTQYF
-	TRBV19	CASSIGKSTDTQYF
-	TRBV18	CASSPGVEQIYGYTF
-	TRBV11-3	CASSMGGVETQYF